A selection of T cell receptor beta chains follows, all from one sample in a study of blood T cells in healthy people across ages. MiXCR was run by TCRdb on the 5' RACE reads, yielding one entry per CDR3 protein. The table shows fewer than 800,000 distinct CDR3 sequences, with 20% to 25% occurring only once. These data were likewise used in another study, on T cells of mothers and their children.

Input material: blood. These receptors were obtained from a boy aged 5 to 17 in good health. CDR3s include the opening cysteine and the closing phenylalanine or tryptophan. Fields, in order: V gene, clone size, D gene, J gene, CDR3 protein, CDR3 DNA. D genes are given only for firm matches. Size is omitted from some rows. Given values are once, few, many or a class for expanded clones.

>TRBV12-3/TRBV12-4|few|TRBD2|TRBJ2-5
CASSLDTSGEETQYF
TGTGCCAGCAGTTTAGATACTAGCGGGGAAGAGACCCAGTACTTC
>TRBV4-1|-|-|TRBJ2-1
CASSQDLEVLGEQFF
TGCGCCAGCAGCCAAGATCTGGAAGTACTTGGTGAGCAGTTCTTC
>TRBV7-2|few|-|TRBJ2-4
CASSSRPGDIQYF
TGTGCCAGCAGCTCCCGGCCGGGGGACATTCAGTACTTC
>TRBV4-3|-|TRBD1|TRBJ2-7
CASSQDSETGDEQYF
TGCGCCAGCAGCCAAGATTCTGAGACAGGGGACGAGCAGTACTTC
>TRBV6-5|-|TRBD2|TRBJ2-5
CASSYLALAGGPGRETQYF
TGTGCCAGCAGTTACCTTGCACTAGCGGGAGGGCCCGGACGGGAGACCCAGTACTTC
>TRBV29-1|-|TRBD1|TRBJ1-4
CSVGTGGSEKLFF
TGCAGCGTTGGGACAGGGGGATCAGAAAAACTGTTTTTT
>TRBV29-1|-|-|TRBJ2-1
CSVVRVGLNEQFF
TGCAGCGTTGTCCGGGTAGGGCTCAATGAGCAGTTCTTC
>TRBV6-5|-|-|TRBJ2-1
CASSYSQRNYNEQFF
TGTGCCAGCAGTTACTCCCAGCGCAACTACAATGAGCAGTTCTTC
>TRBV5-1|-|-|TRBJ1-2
CASRSGTTKYGYTF
TGCGCCAGCAGATCCGGTACCACAAAATATGGCTACACCTTC
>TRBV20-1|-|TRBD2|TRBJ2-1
CSARDPDSGSVSYNEQFF
TGCAGTGCTAGAGATCCGGATAGCGGGAGCGTCTCCTACAATGAGCAGTTCTTC
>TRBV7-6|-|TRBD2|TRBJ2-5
CASSLAPSGGSEETQYF
TGTGCCAGCAGCTTAGCTCCTAGCGGGGGAAGTGAAGAGACCCAGTACTTC
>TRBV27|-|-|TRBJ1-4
CASSLMGGGNEKLSF
TGTGCCAGCAGTTTGATGGGAGGAGGAAATGAAAAACTGTCTTTT
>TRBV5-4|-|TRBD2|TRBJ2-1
CASSRLAGAGNEQFF
TGTGCCAGCAGCAGACTAGCGGGGGCAGGGAATGAGCAGTTCTTC
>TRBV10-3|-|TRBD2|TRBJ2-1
CAISGAGGEQFF
TGTGCCATCAGTGGAGCGGGAGGGGAGCAGTTCTTC
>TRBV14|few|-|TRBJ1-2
CASSQDGRGDGYTF
TGTGCCAGCAGCCAAGACGGCAGGGGAGATGGCTACACCTTC
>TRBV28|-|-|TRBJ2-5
CASSSIARFAPGETQYF
TGTGCCAGCAGTTCAATCGCCCGTTTTGCTCCGGGAGAGACCCAGTACTTC
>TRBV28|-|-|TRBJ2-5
CASSSPRQPQETQYF
TGTGCCAGCAGTTCCCCCCGACAGCCACAAGAGACCCAGTACTTC
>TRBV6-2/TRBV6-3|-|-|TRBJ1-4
CASSDRTRYSEKLFF
TGTGCCAGCAGTGACCGGACACGCTACAGTGAAAAACTGTTTTTT
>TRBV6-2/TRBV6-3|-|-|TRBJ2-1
CASSLKAAVQFF
TGTGCCAGCAGTTTGAAGGCTGCCGTGCAGTTCTTC
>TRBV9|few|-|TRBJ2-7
CASSVDPSSYEQYF
TGTGCCAGCAGCGTCGACCCATCCTCCTACGAGCAGTACTTC
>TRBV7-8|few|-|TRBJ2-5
CASSFDTVLPGGPSQETQYF
TGTGCCAGCAGCTTCGATACTGTTTTGCCCGGCGGGCCGTCCCAAGAGACCCAGTACTTC
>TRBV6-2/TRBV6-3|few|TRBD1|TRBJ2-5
CASSYWGQGQETQYF
TGTGCCAGCAGTTATTGGGGACAGGGCCAAGAGACCCAGTACTTC
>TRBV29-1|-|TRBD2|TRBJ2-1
CSGRLAGGPNEQFF
TGCAGCGGGAGACTAGCGGGAGGGCCAAATGAGCAGTTCTTC
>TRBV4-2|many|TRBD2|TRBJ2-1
CASSPRLAGNNEQFF
TGTGCCAGCAGCCCCCGACTAGCGGGGAACAATGAGCAGTTCTTC
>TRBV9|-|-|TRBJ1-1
CASSGQTGGTEAFF
TGTGCCAGCAGCGGACAGACAGGAGGGACTGAAGCTTTCTTT
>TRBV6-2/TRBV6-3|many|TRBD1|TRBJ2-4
CASRPRQGTKNIQYF
TGTGCCAGCAGACCCAGACAGGGAACCAAAAACATTCAGTACTTC
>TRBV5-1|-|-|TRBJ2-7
CASSPLRGGLYEQYF
TGCGCCAGCAGCCCGCTGCGAGGGGGACTCTACGAGCAGTACTTC
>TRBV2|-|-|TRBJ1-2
CASSTGILNYGYTF
TGTGCCAGCAGCACCGGGATACTTAACTATGGCTACACCTTC
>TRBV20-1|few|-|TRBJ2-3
CSALDLTDTQYF
TGCAGTGCCCTAGACCTCACAGATACGCAGTATTTT
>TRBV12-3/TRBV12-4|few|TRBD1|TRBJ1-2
CASSDRDGGYTF
TGTGCCAGCAGCGACAGGGATGGTGGCTACACCTTC
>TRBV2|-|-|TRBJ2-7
CASINSADYEQYF
TGTGCCAGCATAAATAGCGCCGACTACGAGCAGTACTTC
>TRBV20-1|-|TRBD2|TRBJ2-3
CSASFSGRAVDTQYF
TGCAGTGCTTCCTTTAGCGGGAGGGCCGTAGATACGCAGTATTTT
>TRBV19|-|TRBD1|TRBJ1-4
CASSADRHEKLFF
TGTGCCAGTAGTGCGGACAGGCATGAAAAACTGTTTTTT
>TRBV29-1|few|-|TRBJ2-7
CSVMDLTYEQYF
TGCAGCGTTATGGACCTAACCTACGAGCAGTACTTC
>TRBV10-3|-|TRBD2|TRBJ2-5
CAISGTDRPTGTSEETQYF
TGTGCCATCAGTGGAACCGACCGCCCCACGGGGACTAGTGAAGAGACCCAGTACTTC
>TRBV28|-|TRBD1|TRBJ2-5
CASSWTGTGEQYF
TGTGCCAGCAGTTGGACAGGGACGGGAGAGCAGTACTTC
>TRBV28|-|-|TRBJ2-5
CASSFWTAQETQYF
TGTGCCAGCAGTTTTTGGACAGCCCAAGAGACCCAGTACTTC
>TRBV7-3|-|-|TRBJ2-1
CASSASRTPVREQFF
TGTGCCAGCAGCGCATCGCGGACACCGGTGAGGGAGCAGTTCTTC
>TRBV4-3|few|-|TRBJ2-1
CASSQEFVDYNEQFF
TGCGCCAGCAGCCAAGAGTTCGTGGATTACAATGAGCAGTTCTTC
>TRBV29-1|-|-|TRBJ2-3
CSVLGDIQGTDTQYF
TGCAGCGTCCTAGGGGACATACAAGGCACAGATACGCAGTATTTT
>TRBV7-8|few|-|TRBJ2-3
CASSPSGFTDTQYF
TGTGCCAGCAGCCCCTCGGGGTTCACAGATACGCAGTATTTT
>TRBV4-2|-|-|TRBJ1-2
CASSQVQAPHGYTF
TGTGCCAGCAGCCAAGTTCAGGCCCCCCATGGCTACACCTTC
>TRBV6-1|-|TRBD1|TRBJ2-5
CASSVRTGGPEETQYF
TGTGCCAGCAGTGTCAGGACAGGGGGCCCGGAAGAGACCCAGTACTTC
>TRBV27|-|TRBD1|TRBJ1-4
CASSWTGGKEELFF
TGTGCCAGCAGTTGGACAGGGGGCAAGGAAGAACTGTTTTTT
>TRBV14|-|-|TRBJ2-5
CASSQDPTWTGNLETQYF
TGTGCCAGCAGCCAAGATCCGACCTGGACGGGGAACTTAGAGACCCAGTACTTC
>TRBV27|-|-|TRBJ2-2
CASSLNGGGATGELFF
TGTGCCAGCAGTTTGAATGGAGGGGGCGCGACCGGGGAGCTGTTTTTT
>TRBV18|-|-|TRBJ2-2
CASSPNGITGELFF
TGTGCCAGCTCACCAAACGGTATCACCGGGGAGCTGTTTTTT